These 3 T cell receptor beta chains were all obtained from the same sample, sequenced in a study of glioma-infiltrating T cells after dendritic cell vaccination (dated by TCRdb to 2015 to 2016). The method behind the library was the immunoSEQ multiplex PCR assay. In TCRdb, the immuneACCESS table is reduced to in-frame sequences with V and J assigned. These tables do not hold every clone; where another copy was compared, an unresolved V gene accounts for under half, and the others remain unexplained. In this sample the table shows over 450 clones, roughly 84% of which occur a single time. 12% of the sample belongs to the ten largest clones. Sequenced material: tumor tissue, taken before dendritic cell vaccination. These receptors all come from a human donor with glioblastoma.

CDR3 sequence (DNA): TGTGCCACCGCGCCGGGACTAGCGGGAGTTCTTGCTTTAGAGACCCAGTACTTC. Translating it yields CATAPGLAGVLALETQYF. This chain joins TRBV15 and TRBJ2-5; 14 bases are a match to TRBD2. V was clipped by 8 bases and J by 4 bases; unmatched bases: 15. Germline V lookup: CDR1 LNHNV, CDR2 YYDKDF (reference sequence). This CDR3 has 18 residues.

This chain joins TRBV19 and TRBJ1-1, with 11 bases matching TRBD1. This CDR3 spans 16 amino acids. The trim removed 5 bases at V and 5 bases at J, leaving 10 bases unmatched. Germline V lookup: CDR1 LNHDA, CDR2 SQIVND (reference sequence). The CDR3 sequence: CASSVPGTGGTTEAFF. The CDR3, as DNA: TGTGCCAGTAGTGTACCCGGGACAGGGGGAACGACTGAAGCTTTCTTT. The full variable domain, its missing parts supplied by reference TRBV19 and TRBJ1-1, is DGGITQSPKYLFRKEGQNVTLSCEQNLNHDAMYWYRQDPGQGLRLIYYSQIVNDFQKGDIAEGYSVSREKKESFPLTVTSAQKNPTAFYLCASSVPGTGGTTEAFFGQGTRLTVV.

The chain joins TRBV7-9 to TRBJ2-2; D is uncertain. Trimming removed 2 bases at V and 2 bases at J, with 6 bases between. This CDR3 has 14 amino acids. CDR1 and CDR2 from the germline V gene are SEHNR and FQNEAQ (reference sequence). CDR3 DNA: TGTGCCAGCAGCTTAAATCCTAACACCGGGGAGCTGTTTTTT. Protein: CASSLNPNTGELFF. Using reference TRBV7-9 and TRBJ2-2 for the parts outside the CDR3, the full variable domain is DTGVSQNPRHKITKRGQNVTFRCDPISEHNRLYWYRQTLGQGPEFLTYFQNEAQLEKSRLLSDRFSAERPKGSFSTLEIQRTEQGDSAMYLCASSLNPNTGELFFGEGSRLTVL.